This entry describes one T cell receptor (beta chain). The data were taken from a study of blood T cell repertoires in COVID-19. V gave up 4 bases and J gave up 1 base, with 8 bases separating them. Germline lookup yields CDR1 SGDLS and CDR2 YYNGEE. There are 13 residues in the CDR3. Some clones are missing from TCRdb's copy, which holds only in-frame ones; the method was immunoSEQ multiplex PCR. Among fewer than 110,000 clones listed, approximately 90% were seen once. Sequencing was carried out using peripheral blood. The gene calls are TRBV9 and TRBJ1-1; possible D gene TRBD1, 5 bases. The clonotype comes from a woman under 40 with acute or convalescent COVID-19. The chain's CDR3 is CASSFGQNTEAFF. DNA for the CDR3: TGTGCCAGCAGCTTCGGACAGAACACTGAAGCTTTCTTT.